This T cell receptor beta chain was recorded in a study of blood T cell repertoires in COVID-19. TCRdb keeps only in-frame clones here, not all; method: immunoSEQ multiplex PCR. The sample contains 270,000 or so clones, more than 85% of which appear only once. Germline CDR1 and CDR2: KGHSH and LQKENI. V lost 3 bases and J lost 1; bases outside the gene matches: 5. The CDR3 is 15 residues long. This TCR was sampled from a man aged 35 to 55 with acute or convalescent COVID-19. The sample consisted of peripheral blood. The chain is built from TRBV18 and TRBJ1-1; 7 nucleotides align to TRBD1. The CDR3 DNA follows: TGTGCCAGCTCACCTAGCCAGGGGGGGAACACTGAAGCTTTCTTT. Protein: CASSPSQGGNTEAFF.